This T cell receptor beta chain was found in a study of T cell responses to AZD1222 COVID-19 vaccine. Overall study findings and caveats: White British ancestry dominated among donors, who included more females, and clonal diversity was possibly underestimated. Seropositive AZD1222 recipients at baseline numbered only five or six. At 160-218 and 743-854, vaccine-associated CD4 TCRs were dominant, and they spanned spike. Scientists sampled the repertoires only once the peak T cell response had passed.

A word on this clone: Antigen specificity is unknown.

TCRdb's table, derived via immunoSEQ multiplex PCR, lists solely in-frame clones and lacks some. The table has about 200,000 clones, approximately 94% seen once; the top ten hold over 1.5%. The source of this sequence is an adult who received the MenACWY meningococcal vaccine as a control. The sample was peripheral blood, taken 28 days after the second dose of the MenACWY control vaccine.

CDR3 sequence (DNA): TGTGCCACCAGCATGGACGATAATAATTCACCCCTCCACTTT. It encodes CATSMDDNNSPLHF. V and J are TRBV15 and TRBJ1-6; D ambiguous. The germline V and J ends were trimmed by 4 bases and 5 bases, with 9 bases remaining between them. The CDR3 has 14 amino acids. The germline CDR1 and CDR2 sequences are LNHNV and YYDKDF (reference sequence).